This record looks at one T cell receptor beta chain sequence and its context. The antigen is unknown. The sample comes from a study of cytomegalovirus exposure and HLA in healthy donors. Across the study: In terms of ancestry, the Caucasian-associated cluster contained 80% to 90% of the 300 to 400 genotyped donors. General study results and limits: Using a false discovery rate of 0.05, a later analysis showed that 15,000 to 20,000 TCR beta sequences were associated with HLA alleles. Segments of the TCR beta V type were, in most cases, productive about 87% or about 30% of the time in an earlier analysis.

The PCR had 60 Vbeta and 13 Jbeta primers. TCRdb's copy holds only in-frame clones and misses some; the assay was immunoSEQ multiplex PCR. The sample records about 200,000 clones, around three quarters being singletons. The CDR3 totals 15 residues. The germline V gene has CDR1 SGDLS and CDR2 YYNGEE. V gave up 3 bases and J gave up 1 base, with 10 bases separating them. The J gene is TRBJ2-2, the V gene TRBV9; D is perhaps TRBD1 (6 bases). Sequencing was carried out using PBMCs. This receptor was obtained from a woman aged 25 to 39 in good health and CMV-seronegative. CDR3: CASSAGTLNTGELFF. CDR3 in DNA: TGTGCCAGCAGCGCCGGGACACTGAACACCGGGGAGCTGTTTTTT.